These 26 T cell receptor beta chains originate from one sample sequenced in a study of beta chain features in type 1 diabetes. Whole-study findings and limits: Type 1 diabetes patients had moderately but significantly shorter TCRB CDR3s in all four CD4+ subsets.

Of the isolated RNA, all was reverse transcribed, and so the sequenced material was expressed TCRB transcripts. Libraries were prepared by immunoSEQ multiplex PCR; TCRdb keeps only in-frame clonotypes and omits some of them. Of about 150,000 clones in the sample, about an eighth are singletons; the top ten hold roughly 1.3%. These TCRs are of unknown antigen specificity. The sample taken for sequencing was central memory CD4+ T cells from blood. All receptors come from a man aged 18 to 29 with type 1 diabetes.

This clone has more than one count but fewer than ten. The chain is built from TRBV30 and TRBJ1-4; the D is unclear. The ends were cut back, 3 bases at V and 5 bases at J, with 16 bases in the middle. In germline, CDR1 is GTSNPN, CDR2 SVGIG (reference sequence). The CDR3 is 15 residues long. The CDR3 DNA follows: TGTGCCTGGAGAACTGAGTTCTCGAAAAATGAAAAACTGTTTTTT. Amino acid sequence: CAWRTEFSKNEKLFF.

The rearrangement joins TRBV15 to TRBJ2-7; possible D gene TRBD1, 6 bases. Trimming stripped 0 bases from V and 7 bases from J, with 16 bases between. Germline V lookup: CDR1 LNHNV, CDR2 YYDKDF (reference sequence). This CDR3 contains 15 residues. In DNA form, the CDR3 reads TGTGCCACCAGCAGAGACAGGGGCGACGAGGGAGAGCAGTACTTC. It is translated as CATSRDRGDEGEQYF.

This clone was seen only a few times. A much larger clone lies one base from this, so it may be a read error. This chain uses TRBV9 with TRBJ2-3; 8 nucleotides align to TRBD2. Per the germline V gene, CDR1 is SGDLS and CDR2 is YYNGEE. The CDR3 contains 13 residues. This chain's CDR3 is CAISGSIGDTQYF. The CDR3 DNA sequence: TGTGCCATCAGCGGGAGCATAGGGGATACGCAGTATTTT.

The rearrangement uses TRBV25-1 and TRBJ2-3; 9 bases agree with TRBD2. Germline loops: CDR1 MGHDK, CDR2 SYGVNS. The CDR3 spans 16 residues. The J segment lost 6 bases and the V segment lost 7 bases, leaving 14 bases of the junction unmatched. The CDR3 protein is CASTLTSAGGGDTQYF. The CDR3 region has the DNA TGTGCCAGCACTCTTACCTCAGCGGGGGGCGGGGATACGCAGTATTTT.

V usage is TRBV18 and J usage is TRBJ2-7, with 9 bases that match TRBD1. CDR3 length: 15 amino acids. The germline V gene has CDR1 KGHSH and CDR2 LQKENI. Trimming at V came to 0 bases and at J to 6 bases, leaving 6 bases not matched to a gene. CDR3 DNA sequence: TGTGCCAGCTCACCACCGGTACAGGGGGCGGGCGAGCAGTACTTC. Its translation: CASSPPVQGAGEQYF.

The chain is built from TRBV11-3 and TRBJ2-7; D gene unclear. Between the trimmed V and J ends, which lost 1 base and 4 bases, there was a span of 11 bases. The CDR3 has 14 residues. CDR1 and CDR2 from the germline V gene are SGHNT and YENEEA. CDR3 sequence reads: CASSLGRSVYEQYF. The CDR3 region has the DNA TGTGCCAGCAGCTTAGGCCGCTCGGTTTACGAGCAGTACTTC. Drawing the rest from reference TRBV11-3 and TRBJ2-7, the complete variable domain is EAGVVQSPRYKIIEKKQPVAFWCNPISGHNTLYWYLQNLGQGPELLIRYENEEAVDDSQLPKDRFSAERLKGVDSTLKIQPAELGDSAVYLCASSLGRSVYEQYFGPGTRLTVT.

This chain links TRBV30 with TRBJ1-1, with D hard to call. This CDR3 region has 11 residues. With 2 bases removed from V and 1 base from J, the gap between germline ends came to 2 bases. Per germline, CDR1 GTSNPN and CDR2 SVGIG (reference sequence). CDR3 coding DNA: TGTGCCTGGAGTCGGAACACTGAAGCTTTCTTT. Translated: CAWSRNTEAFF. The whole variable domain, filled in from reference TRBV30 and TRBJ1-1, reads SQTIHQWPATLVQPVGSPLSLECTVEGTSNPNLYWYRQAAGRGLQLLFYSVGIGQISSEVPQNLSASRPQDRQFILSSKKLLLSDSGFYLCAWSRNTEAFFGQGTRLTVV.

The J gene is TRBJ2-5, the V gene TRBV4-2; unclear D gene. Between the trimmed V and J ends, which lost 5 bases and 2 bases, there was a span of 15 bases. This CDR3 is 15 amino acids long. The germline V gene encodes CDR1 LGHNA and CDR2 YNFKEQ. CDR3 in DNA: TGTGCCAGCAGCGATCCGAAAGGAATACAAGAGACCCAGTACTTC. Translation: CASSDPKGIQETQYF.

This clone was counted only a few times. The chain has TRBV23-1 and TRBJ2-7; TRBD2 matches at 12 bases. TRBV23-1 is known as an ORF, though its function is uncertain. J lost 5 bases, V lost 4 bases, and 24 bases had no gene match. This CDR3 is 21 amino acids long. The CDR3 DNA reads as TGCGCCAGCAGTCGAAAGGGAGTGGAAGGGGAGACTAGCGGGGGCCCCCACGAGCAGTACTTC. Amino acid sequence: CASSRKGVEGETSGGPHEQYF.

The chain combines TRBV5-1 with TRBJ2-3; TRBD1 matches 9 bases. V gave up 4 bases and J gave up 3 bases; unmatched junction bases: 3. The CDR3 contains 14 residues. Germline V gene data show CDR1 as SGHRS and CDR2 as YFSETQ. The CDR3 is CASSPGQGTDTQYF. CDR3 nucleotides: TGCGCCAGCAGCCCAGGACAGGGGACAGATACGCAGTATTTT.

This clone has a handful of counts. The CDR3 region is CAWNLDRYNSPLHF. CDR3 in DNA: TGTGCCTGGAACCTGGACAGATATAATTCACCCCTCCACTTT. The chain employs TRBV30 and TRBJ1-6, with D tentatively TRBD1 (6 bases). The V and J ends lost 4 bases and 4 bases respectively, with 11 bases between them. The CDR3 has 14 residues. The germline CDR1 and CDR2 sequences are GTSNPN and SVGIG (reference sequence).

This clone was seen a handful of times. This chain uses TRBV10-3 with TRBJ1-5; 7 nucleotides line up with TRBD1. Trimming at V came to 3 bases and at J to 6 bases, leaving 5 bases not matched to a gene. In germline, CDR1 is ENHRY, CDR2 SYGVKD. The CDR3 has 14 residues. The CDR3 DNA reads TGTGCCATCAGTGATGAGGGGGCAGGTCAGCCCCAGCATTTT. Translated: CAISDEGAGQPQHF.

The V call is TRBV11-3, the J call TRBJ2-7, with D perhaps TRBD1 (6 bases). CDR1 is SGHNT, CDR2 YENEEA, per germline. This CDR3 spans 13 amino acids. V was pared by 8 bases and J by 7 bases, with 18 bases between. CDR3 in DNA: TGTGCCAGCTCAAGACAGGCTCTAGGGGAGCAGTACTTC. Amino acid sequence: CASSRQALGEQYF.

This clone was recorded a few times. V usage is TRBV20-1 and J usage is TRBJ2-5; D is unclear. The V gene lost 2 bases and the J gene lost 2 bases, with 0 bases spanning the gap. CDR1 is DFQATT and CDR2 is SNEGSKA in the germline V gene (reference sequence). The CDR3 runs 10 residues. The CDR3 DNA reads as TGCAGTGCTAGACAAGAGACCCAGTACTTC. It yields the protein CSARQETQYF.

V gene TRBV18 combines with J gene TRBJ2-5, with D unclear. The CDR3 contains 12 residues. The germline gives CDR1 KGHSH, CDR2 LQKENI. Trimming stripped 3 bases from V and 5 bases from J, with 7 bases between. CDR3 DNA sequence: TGTGCCAGCTCACCCGGTGGGGAGACCCAGTACTTC. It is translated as CASSPGGETQYF.

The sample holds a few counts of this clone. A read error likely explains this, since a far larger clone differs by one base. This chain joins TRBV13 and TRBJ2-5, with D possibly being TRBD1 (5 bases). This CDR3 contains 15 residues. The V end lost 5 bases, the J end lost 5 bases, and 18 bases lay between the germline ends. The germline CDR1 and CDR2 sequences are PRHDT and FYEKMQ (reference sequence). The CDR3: CASSHGADTRETQYF. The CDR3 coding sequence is TGTGCCAGCAGCCATGGGGCGGACACGAGGGAGACCCAGTACTTC.

CDR3 protein: CASSLYNVAYEQYF. The CDR3 DNA is TGCGCCAGCAGCTTGTACAATGTAGCCTACGAGCAGTACTTC. V gene TRBV5-1 combines with J gene TRBJ2-7; D unclear. V shed 1 base and J shed 2 bases, with 10 bases lying between them. Per the germline V gene, CDR1 is SGHRS and CDR2 is YFSETQ. The CDR3 is 14 residues long.

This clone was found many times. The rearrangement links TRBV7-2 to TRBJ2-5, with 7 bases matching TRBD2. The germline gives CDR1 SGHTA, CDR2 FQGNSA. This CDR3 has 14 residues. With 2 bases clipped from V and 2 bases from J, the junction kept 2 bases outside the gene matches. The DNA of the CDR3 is TGTGCCAGCAGCTTAACTAGCGTACAAGAGACCCAGTACTTC. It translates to CASSLTSVQETQYF.

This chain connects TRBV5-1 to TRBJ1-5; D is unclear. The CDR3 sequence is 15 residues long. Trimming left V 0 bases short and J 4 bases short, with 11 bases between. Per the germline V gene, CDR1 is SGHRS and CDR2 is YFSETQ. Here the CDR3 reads CASSLDGSPNQPQHF. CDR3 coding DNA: TGCGCCAGCAGCTTGGACGGGTCCCCTAATCAGCCCCAGCATTTT.

CDR3 bases: TGCAGCGTTGTAGCTGGAGGGTTGACAGATACGCAGTATTTT. Translating gives CSVVAGGLTDTQYF. The chain combines TRBV29-1 with TRBJ2-3; tentatively, D is TRBD2 (6 bases). Germline V gene data show CDR1 as SQVTM and CDR2 as ANQGSEA. V dropped 4 bases and J dropped 3 bases, with 14 bases sitting between them. This CDR3 region has 14 residues.

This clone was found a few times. The DNA for the CDR3 is TGTGCCAGCAGGCGGACTAGCGGGGACTCCGAGGAGCAGTACTTC. Its translation is CASRRTSGDSEEQYF. V is TRBV6-5 and J is TRBJ2-7, with TRBD2 identical over 12 bases. This CDR3 comprises 15 residues. J was trimmed by 7 bases and V by 6 bases; bases with no gene match: 10. CDR1 is MNHEY, CDR2 SVGAGI, per germline.

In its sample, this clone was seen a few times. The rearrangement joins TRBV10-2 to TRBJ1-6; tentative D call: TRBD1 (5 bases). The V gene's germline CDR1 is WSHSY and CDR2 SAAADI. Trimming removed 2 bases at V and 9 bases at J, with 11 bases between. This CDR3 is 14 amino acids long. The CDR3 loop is CASSEHSQGSPLHF. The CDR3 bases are TGCGCCAGCAGTGAGCATTCTCAGGGTTCACCCCTCCACTTT.

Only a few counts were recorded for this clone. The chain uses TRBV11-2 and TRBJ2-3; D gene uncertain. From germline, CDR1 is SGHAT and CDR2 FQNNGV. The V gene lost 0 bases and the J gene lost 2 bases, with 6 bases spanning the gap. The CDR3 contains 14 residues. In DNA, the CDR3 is TGTGCCAGCAGCTTAGATGGGCCCACAGATACGCAGTATTTT. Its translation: CASSLDGPTDTQYF.

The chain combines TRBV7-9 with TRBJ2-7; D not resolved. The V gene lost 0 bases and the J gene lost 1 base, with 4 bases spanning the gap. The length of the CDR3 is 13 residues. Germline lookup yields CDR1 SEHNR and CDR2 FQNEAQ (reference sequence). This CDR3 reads CASSLALSYEQYF. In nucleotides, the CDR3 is TGTGCCAGCAGCTTAGCCCTGTCCTACGAGCAGTACTTC.

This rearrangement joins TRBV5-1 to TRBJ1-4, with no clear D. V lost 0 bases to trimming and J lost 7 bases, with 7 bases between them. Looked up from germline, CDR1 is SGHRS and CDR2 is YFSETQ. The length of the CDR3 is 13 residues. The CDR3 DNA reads TGCGCCAGCAGCTTGGGCAGCGCTGAAAAACTGTTTTTT. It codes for CASSLGSAEKLFF.

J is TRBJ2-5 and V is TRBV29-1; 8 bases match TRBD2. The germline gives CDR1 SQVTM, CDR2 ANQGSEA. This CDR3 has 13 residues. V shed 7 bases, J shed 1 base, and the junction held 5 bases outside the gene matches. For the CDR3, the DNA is TGCAGCGGAAAAGGACTAGCCCAAGAGACCCAGTACTTC. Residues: CSGKGLAQETQYF.